This TCR beta chain was retrieved from a study of T cell responses to AZD1222 COVID-19 vaccine. Regarding the study as a whole: Spike was spanned by vaccine-associated CD4 TCRs, which were dominant at 160-218 and 743-854. Repertoire sampling was restricted to post-peak T cell response timepoints. Females outnumbered males among donors, who were mostly white British; clonal diversity was possibly underestimated.

Germline V gene sequence: CDR1 SNHLY, CDR2 FYNNEI. The J segment lost 0 bases and the V segment lost 4 bases, leaving 3 bases of the junction unmatched. This CDR3 spans 14 amino acids. This clone was seen just once. What it binds is not known. Clones were read by immunoSEQ multiplex PCR, and TCRdb kept only the in-frame ones, dropping some. The top ten clones hold 5.5% to 7% of a sample with 50,000 to 75,000 clones, nearly 90% of them seen once. This sequence joins TRBV2 and TRBJ2-7, with TRBD1 identical over 7 bases. Here the sequenced sample was peripheral blood, taken 28 days after the second AZD1222 dose. The source of this sequence is an adult who received the AZD1222 COVID-19 vaccine. The CDR3 DNA is TGTGCCAGCAGTGCGGACAGGATCTCCTACGAGCAGTACTTC. Translation gives CASSADRISYEQYF.